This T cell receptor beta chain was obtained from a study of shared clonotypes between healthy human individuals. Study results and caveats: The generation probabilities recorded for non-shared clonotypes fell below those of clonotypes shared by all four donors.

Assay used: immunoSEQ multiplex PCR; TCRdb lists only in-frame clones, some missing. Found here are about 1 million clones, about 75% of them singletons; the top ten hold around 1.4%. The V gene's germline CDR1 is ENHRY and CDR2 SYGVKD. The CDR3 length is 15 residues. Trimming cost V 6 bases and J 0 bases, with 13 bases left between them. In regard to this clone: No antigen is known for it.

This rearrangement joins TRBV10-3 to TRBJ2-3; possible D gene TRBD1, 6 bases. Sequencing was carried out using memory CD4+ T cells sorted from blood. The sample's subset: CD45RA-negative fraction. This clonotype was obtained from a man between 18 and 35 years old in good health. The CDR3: CAIRAGTPSTDTQYF. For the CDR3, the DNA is TGTGCCATCAGAGCCGGGACACCAAGCACAGATACGCAGTATTTT.